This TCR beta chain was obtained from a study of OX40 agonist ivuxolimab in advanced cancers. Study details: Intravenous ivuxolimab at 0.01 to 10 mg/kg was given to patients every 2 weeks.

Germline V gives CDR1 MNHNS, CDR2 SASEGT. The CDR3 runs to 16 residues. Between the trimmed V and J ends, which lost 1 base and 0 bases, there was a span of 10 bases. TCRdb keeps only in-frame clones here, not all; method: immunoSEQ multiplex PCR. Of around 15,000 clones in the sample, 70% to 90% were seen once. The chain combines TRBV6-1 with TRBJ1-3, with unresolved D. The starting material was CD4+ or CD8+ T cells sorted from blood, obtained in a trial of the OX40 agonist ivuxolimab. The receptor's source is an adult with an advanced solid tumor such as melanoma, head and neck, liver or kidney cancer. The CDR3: CASSEGKYLSGNTIYF. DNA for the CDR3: TGTGCCAGCAGTGAAGGCAAGTACCTCTCTGGAAACACCATATATTTT.